Following are 12 T cell receptor beta chains from one sample sequenced in a study of beta chain features in type 1 diabetes. General study points: Patients with Type 1 diabetes showed moderately but significantly shorter TCRB CDR3s in all four CD4+ subsets.

These TCRs are of unknown antigen specificity. The entirety of the isolated RNA underwent reverse transcription, so expressed TCRB transcripts were sequenced. This table comes from immunoSEQ multiplex PCR, and its TCRdb copy is limited to in-frame clones, with some not included. Here the sample spans 100,000 to 150,000 clones, 15% to 20% being singletons. The source material was central memory CD4+ T cells from blood. These receptors were collected from a man aged 18 to 29 with type 1 diabetes.

This clone is medium-sized in the sample. CDR3 DNA sequence: TGTGCCAGCAGCCCCGACCGGGACAGGGGCGAGAGCGAGCAGTACTTC. Its translation: CASSPDRDRGESEQYF. The chain employs TRBV11-2 and TRBJ2-7, with 10 nucleotides matching TRBD1. The CDR3 totals 16 residues. Germline CDR1 and CDR2: SGHAT and FQNNGV. V was clipped by 5 bases and J by 6 bases; unmatched bases: 13.

This chain links TRBV6-5 with TRBJ2-7; 9 positions match TRBD2. This CDR3 spans 15 amino acids. V dropped 5 bases and J dropped 2; count of bases not matched to a gene: 7. The germline V gene has CDR1 MNHEY and CDR2 SVGAGI. This CDR3 reads CASSNGASGTYEQYF. CDR3 DNA: TGTGCCAGCAGTAATGGGGCTAGCGGGACCTACGAGCAGTACTTC.

V is TRBV19 and J is TRBJ2-5; 10 nucleotides line up with TRBD2. Trimming removed 3 bases from V and 5 bases from J; junction bases left unmatched: 9. Germline CDR1 reads LNHDA; CDR2 reads SQIVND (reference sequence). The CDR3 is made up of 16 amino acids. In nucleotides, the CDR3 is TGTGCCAGTAGTATCGGAGCTAGCGGGAGTGATGAGACCCAGTACTTC. Translation gives CASSIGASGSDETQYF.

This clone came up a few times. V is TRBV11-2 and J is TRBJ2-5, with 10 bases matching TRBD1. The V gene's germline CDR1 is SGHAT and CDR2 FQNNGV. The J segment lost 5 bases and the V segment lost 6 bases, leaving 6 bases of the junction unmatched. The CDR3 runs to 14 residues. The CDR3 is CASRSGTGDETQYF. The CDR3 nucleotides are TGTGCCAGCAGGTCCGGGACAGGGGACGAGACCCAGTACTTC.

The CDR3 loop reads CASSTPGPAWHGELFF. The CDR3 DNA sequence: TGTGCCAGCAGTACGCCGGGACCCGCCTGGCACGGGGAGCTGTTTTTT. The rearrangement links TRBV27 to TRBJ2-2, with D perhaps being TRBD1 or TRBD2 (5 bases each). V was clipped by 5 bases and J by 7 bases, with 20 bases between them. CDR1 and CDR2 from the germline V gene are MNHEY and SMNVEV (reference sequence). This CDR3 region has 16 residues.

This clone was picked up a small number of times. The chain recombines TRBV11-3 with TRBJ2-2, with TRBD1 as a possible D gene (6 bases). Looked up from germline, CDR1 is SGHNT and CDR2 is YENEEA. The CDR3 spans 14 residues. Trimming took 3 bases from V and 4 from J, leaving 9 bases between them. CDR3 DNA sequence: TGTGCCAGCAGCTTTGACAGGAGCACCGGGGAGCTGTTTTTT. Its protein is CASSFDRSTGELFF.

Only a few counts were recorded for this clone. The genes are TRBV5-1 and TRBJ1-6; D gene ambiguous. The V and J ends lost 3 bases and 5 bases respectively, with 15 bases between them. The CDR3 contains 16 residues. Germline loops: CDR1 SGHRS, CDR2 YFSETQ. The CDR3 loop reads CASSWTTGIHNSPLHF. CDR3 sequence (DNA): TGCGCCAGCAGCTGGACGACCGGCATACATAATTCACCCCTCCACTTT.

A few counts support this clone. The gene calls are TRBV2 and TRBJ2-1; 8 nucleotides align to TRBD2. Unmatched junction bases numbered 13, after V lost 7 bases and J lost 8 bases. The CDR3 loop spans 15 amino acids. The germline V gene encodes CDR1 SNHLY and CDR2 FYNNEI. The CDR3, as DNA: TGTGCCAGCAAGGAACGGGAGGGCCGGATTGATGAGCAGTTCTTC. Translating gives CASKEREGRIDEQFF.

This clone showed up just a few times. Other DNA sequences of this sample code for an identical CDR3. The rearrangement uses TRBV25-1 and TRBJ2-1; perhaps TRBD2 as D (5 bases). Germline lookup yields CDR1 MGHDK and CDR2 SYGVNS. With 4 bases removed from V and 9 bases from J, the gap between germline ends came to 10 bases. The CDR3 length is 12 residues. The CDR3 DNA reads TGTGCCAGCAGTGCCGGGAAGGGTGAGCAGTTCTTC. Translated, it gives CASSAGKGEQFF.

By sample fraction, this clone is medium-sized. The V gene is TRBV7-9, the J gene TRBJ1-4, with 9 bases matching TRBD1. The CDR3 is 17 residues long. Germline V gene lookup returns CDR1 SEHNR and CDR2 FQNEAQ (reference sequence). The V segment lost 6 bases and the J segment 7 bases; nucleotides outside the gene matches: 15. Here the CDR3 reads CASSFSGQGDFGEKLFF. CDR3 bases: TGTGCCAGCAGTTTTTCGGGACAGGGAGATTTTGGTGAAAAACTGTTTTTT.

A word on this clone: This may be a read error, as it is one base from a much larger clone. This chain joins TRBV7-9 and TRBJ1-2, with D possibly TRBD1 on 6 matching bases. CDR1 is SEHNR, CDR2 FQNEAQ, per germline (reference sequence). V lost 4 bases and J lost 6, with 9 bases in between. This CDR3 has 12 amino acids. The CDR3 is CASSSNRDGYTF. In DNA, the CDR3 is TGTGCCAGCAGCTCAAACAGGGATGGCTACACCTTC.

This rearrangement joins TRBV6-5 to TRBJ2-1; 7 bases match TRBD2. The germline V gene has CDR1 MNHEY and CDR2 SVGAGI. J lost 4 bases, V lost 6 bases, and 9 bases had no gene match. CDR3 size: 15 residues. In DNA form, the CDR3 reads TGTGCCAGCAGCCTTAGCGGGCCTACTTACAATGAGCAGTTCTTC. It is translated as CASSLSGPTYNEQFF.